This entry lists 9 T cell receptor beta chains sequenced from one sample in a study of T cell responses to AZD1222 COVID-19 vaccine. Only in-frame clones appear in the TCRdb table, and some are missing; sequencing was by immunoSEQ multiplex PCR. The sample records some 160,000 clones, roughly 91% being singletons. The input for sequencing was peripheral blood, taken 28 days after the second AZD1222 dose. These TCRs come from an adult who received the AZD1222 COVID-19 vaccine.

In DNA, the CDR3 is TGTGCCAGCACATTCCAGAGGGCTGAAAAACTGTTTTTT. Encoded protein: CASTFQRAEKLFF. V usage is TRBV3-1 (or the pseudogene TRBV3-2) and J usage is TRBJ1-4; D not certain. CDR1 and CDR2 (germline): LGHDT, YNNKEL (reference sequence). This CDR3 is 13 amino acids long. Deletions cut 7 bases from V and 7 bases from J, with 13 bases between.

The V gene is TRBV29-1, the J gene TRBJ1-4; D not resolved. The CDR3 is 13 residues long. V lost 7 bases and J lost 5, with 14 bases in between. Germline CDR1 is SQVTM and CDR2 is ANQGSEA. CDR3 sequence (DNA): TGCAGCGGTTCAAGTGGGGAAAATGAAAAACTGTTTTTT. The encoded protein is CSGSSGENEKLFF.

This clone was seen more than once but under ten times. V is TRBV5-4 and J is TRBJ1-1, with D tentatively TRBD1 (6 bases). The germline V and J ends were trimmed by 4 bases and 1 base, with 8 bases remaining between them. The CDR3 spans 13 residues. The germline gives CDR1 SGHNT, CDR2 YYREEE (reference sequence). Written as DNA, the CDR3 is TGTGCCAGCAGCGAGGGACAGAACACTGAAGCTTTCTTT. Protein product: CASSEGQNTEAFF.

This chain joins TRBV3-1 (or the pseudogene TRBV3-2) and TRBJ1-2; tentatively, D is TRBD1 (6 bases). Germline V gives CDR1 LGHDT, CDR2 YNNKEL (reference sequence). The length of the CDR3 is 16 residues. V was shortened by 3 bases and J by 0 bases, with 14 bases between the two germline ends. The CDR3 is CASSHRQVLANYGYTF. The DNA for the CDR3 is TGTGCCAGCAGCCACAGACAGGTCTTGGCTAACTATGGCTACACCTTC.

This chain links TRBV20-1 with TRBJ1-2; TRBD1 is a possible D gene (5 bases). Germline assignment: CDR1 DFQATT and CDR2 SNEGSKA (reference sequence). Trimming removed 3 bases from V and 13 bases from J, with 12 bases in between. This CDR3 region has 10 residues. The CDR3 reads CSARGRDGTF. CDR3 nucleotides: TGCAGTGCTAGGGGCAGGGATGGCACCTTC.

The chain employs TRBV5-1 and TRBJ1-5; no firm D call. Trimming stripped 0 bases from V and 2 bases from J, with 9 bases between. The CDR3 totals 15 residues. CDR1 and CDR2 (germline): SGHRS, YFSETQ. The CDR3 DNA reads TGCGCCAGCAGCTTGGAGGGCTATCGCAATCAGCCCCAGCATTTT. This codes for CASSLEGYRNQPQHF.

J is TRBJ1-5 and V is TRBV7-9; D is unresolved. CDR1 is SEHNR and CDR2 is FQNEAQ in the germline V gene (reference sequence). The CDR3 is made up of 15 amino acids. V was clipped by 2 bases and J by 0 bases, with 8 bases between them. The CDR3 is CASSLLEGSNQPQHF. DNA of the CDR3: TGTGCCAGCAGCTTATTAGAAGGTAGCAATCAGCCCCAGCATTTT.

CDR3 sequence (DNA): TGTGCCAGCAGTTGGAGGAGGGGAACTGAAGCTTTCTTT. Translation gives CASSWRRGTEAFF. The chain employs TRBV12-3 or TRBV12-4 and TRBJ1-1, with D possibly TRBD1 on 5 matching bases. Trimming cost V 4 bases and J 5 bases, with 11 bases left between them. The CDR3 spans 13 residues.

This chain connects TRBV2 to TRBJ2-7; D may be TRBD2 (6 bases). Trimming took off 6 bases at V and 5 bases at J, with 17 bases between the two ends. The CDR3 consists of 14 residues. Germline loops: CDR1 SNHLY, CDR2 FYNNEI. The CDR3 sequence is CASSYGRTGNEQYF. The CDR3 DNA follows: TGTGCCAGCAGCTACGGGAGAACCGGGAACGAGCAGTACTTC.